This T cell receptor (beta chain) was recorded in a study of radiation and T cells in renal cell carcinoma. This CDR3 is built from 15 residues. V lost 0 bases and J 2 bases, leaving 11 bases between the germline ends. Germline CDR1 MNHNS, CDR2 SASEGT. Treatment in this sample: 15 Gy SBRT to primary tumor, nephrectomy 4 weeks later. Nephrectomy followed 15 Gy stereotactic body radiation by 4 weeks. Libraries were prepared by immunoSEQ multiplex PCR; TCRdb keeps only in-frame clonotypes and omits some of them. The table includes about 19,000 clones, roughly 64% detected once. There are a few counts of this clone. The antigen remains undetermined. Notes on the study in general: Dominant CDR3 motifs were more common in irradiated tumors than controls. Top 100 clonotypes averaged around 50% in irradiated versus about 45% in nephrectomy-only tumors. Only small tumor regions of 0.8 to 1 g were sampled.

The V and J genes are TRBV6-1 and TRBJ2-7; tentative D call: TRBD2 (6 bases). The sample consisted of tumor tissue, taken from a patient whose treatment included radiotherapy and nephrectomy. The receptor was isolated from a woman aged 65 to 85 with renal cell carcinoma. The chain's CDR3 is CASSEAGTGAYEQYF. CDR3 bases: TGTGCCAGCAGTGAAGCGGGGACTGGGGCCTACGAGCAGTACTTC.